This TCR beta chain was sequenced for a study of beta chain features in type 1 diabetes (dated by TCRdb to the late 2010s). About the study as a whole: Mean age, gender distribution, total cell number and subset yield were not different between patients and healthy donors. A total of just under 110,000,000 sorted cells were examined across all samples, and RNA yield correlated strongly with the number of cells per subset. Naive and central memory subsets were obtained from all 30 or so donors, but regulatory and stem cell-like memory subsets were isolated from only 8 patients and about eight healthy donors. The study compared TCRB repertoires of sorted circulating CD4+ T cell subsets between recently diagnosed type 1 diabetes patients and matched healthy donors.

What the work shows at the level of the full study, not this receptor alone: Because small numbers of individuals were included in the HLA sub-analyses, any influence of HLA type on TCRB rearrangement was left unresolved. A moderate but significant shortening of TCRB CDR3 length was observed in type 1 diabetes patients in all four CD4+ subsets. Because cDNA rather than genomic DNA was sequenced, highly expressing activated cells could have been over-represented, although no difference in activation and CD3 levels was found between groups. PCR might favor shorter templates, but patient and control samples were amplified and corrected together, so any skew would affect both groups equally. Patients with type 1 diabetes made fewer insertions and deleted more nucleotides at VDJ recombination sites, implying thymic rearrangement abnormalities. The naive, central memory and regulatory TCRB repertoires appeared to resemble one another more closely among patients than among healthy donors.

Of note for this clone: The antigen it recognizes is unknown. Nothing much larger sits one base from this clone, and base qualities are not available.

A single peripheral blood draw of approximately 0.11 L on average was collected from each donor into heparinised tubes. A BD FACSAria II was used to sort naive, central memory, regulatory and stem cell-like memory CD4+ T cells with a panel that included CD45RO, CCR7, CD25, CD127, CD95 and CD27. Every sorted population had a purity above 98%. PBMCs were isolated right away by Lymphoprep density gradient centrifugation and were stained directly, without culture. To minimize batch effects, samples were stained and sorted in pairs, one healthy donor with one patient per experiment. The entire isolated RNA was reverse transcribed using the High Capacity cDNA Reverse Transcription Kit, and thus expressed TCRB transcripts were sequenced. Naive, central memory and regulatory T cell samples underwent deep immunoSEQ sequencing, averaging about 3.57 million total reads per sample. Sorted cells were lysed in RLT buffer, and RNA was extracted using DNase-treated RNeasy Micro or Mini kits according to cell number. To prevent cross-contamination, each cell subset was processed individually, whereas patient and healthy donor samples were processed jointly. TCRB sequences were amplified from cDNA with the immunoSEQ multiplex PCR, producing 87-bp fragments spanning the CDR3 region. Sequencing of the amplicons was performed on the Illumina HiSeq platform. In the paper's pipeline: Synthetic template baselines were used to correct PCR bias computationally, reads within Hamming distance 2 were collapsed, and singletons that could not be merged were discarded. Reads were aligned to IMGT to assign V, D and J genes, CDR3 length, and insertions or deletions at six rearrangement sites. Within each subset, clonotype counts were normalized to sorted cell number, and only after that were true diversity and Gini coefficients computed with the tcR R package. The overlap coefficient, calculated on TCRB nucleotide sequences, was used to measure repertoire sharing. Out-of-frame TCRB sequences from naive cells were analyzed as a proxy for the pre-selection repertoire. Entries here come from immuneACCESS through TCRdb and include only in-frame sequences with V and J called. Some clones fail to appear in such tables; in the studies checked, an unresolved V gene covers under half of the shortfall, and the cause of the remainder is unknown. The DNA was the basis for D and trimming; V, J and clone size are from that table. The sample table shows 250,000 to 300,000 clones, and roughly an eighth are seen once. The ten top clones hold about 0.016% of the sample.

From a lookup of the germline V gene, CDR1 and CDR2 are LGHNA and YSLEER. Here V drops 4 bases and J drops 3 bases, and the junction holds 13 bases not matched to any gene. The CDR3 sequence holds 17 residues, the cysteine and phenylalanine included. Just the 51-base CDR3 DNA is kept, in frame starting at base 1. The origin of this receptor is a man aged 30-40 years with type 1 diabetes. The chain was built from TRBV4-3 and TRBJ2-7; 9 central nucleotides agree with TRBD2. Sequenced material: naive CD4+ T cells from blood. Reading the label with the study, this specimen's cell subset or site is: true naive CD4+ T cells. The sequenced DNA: TGCGCCAGCAGCCGACGAGGGGGTAGCGGGAGTCTCTACGAGCAGTACTTC. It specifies CASSRRGGSGSLYEQYF.